The TCR beta chain described here comes from a study of T cells in Graves' hyperthyroidism and ophthalmopathy. This CDR3 has 15 amino acids. Deletions cut 5 bases from V and 1 base from J, with 14 bases between. Per the germline V gene, CDR1 is SGHVS and CDR2 is FQNEAQ. From RNA transcripts, TCR beta CDR3 regions were amplified. The study used the HTBI primer set for a first-round RT-PCR of the TCR CDR3. MiXCR was run by TCRdb on the multiplex PCR reads, yielding one entry per CDR3 protein. The data hold about 610,000 distinct CDR3 sequences, with around 15% observed a single time. Extraction of PBMCs used 7.5 to 10 ml of fresh peripheral blood. Ten or more counts support this clonotype.

The source material was blood. The chain uses TRBV7-8 and TRBJ2-5, with D perhaps TRBD1 or TRBD2 (6 bases each). The source of this sequence is a woman aged 40 to 55 with Graves' ophthalmopathy. The CDR3 sequence is CASSGRTVTQETQYF. The CDR3 DNA reads TGTGCCAGCAGCGGGAGGACAGTCACCCAAGAGACCCAGTACTTC.